This passage covers 20 T cell receptor beta chains from one sample sequenced in a study of blood T cell repertoires in COVID-19. Profiling relied on immunoSEQ multiplex PCR, and the TCRdb table lists in-frame clones only, not all of them. The sample consists of roughly 190,000 clones, around four fifths of them appearing once. The sample comprised peripheral blood. Receptors originate from a woman in her 70s with COVID-19, enrolled during active disease.

This chain connects TRBV30 to TRBJ2-3, with D tentatively TRBD1 (5 bases). Germline CDR1 is GTSNPN and CDR2 is SVGIG (reference sequence). The CDR3 consists of 11 residues. With 2 bases removed from V and 5 bases from J, the gap between germline ends came to 5 bases. The CDR3 DNA follows: TGTGCCTGGAGTAGGGGAGATACGCAGTATTTT. This translates into CAWSRGDTQYF.

The rearrangement links TRBV11-2 to TRBJ2-5; TRBD1 might be the D (6 bases). This CDR3 has 12 amino acids. Between the trimmed V and J ends, which lost 5 bases and 11 bases, there was a span of 15 bases. CDR1 and CDR2 (germline): SGHAT, FQNNGV. This CDR3 reads CASSLGGGLQYF. DNA of the CDR3: TGTGCCAGCAGCCTAGGGGGTGGACTGCAGTACTTC.

V gene TRBV20-1 combines with J gene TRBJ2-5; D is unresolved. Germline V gene sequence: CDR1 DFQATT, CDR2 SNEGSKA (reference sequence). The CDR3 sequence is 11 residues long. The CDR3 nucleotides read TGCAGGGCAAAGATCCAAGAGACCCAGTACTTC. Translating gives CRAKIQETQYF.

Here the CDR3 DNA reads TGTGCCAGCAGCCCAGGGTTGTTGGGCGGCACAGATACGCAGTATTTT. This sequence encodes CASSPGLLGGTDTQYF. This chain connects TRBV9 to TRBJ2-3, with D possibly being TRBD1 (5 bases). Trimming removed 4 bases at V and 1 base at J, with 16 bases between. The germline CDR1 and CDR2 sequences are SGDLS and YYNGEE. This CDR3 region has 16 residues.

The J gene is TRBJ2-1, the V gene TRBV5-8; the match to TRBD1 covers 8 bases. V trimming: 4 bases; J trimming: 6 bases; junction bases outside the gene matches: 12. CDR1 is SGHTS, CDR2 YDEGEE, per germline. The CDR3 is made up of 16 amino acids. CDR3 bases: TGTGCCAGCAGCGGACCGAGGACAGGGTACATCAATGAGCAGTTCTTC. This gives the protein CASSGPRTGYINEQFF.

The V and J genes are TRBV5-5 and TRBJ2-1, with 8 bases matching TRBD2. CDR1 is SGHKS and CDR2 is YYEKEE in the germline V gene (reference sequence). V shed 3 bases, J shed 6 bases, and the junction held 14 bases outside the gene matches. The CDR3 runs to 17 residues. The CDR3 nucleotides are TGTGCCAGCAGCTCCACTAGCGGCAGGAAAGGCGGCAATGAGCAGTTCTTC. This sequence encodes CASSSTSGRKGGNEQFF. Drawing the rest from reference TRBV5-5 and TRBJ2-1, the complete variable domain is DAGVTQSPTHLIKTRGQQVTLRCSPISGHKSVSWYQQVLGQGPQFIFQYYEKEERGRGNFPDRFSARQFPNYSSELNVNALLLGDSALYLCASSSTSGRKGGNEQFFGPGTRLTVL.

The chain has TRBV19 and TRBJ1-4, with D perhaps TRBD1 (6 bases). The CDR3 extends over 16 amino acids. V was pared by 3 bases and J by 4 bases, with 15 bases between. CDR1 and CDR2 from the germline V gene are LNHDA and SQIVND (reference sequence). In nucleotides, the CDR3 is TGTGCCAGTAGTATTAAACGCGGACAGCTTAATGAAAAACTGTTTTTT. Residues: CASSIKRGQLNEKLFF.

The chain joins TRBV27 to TRBJ1-4; D is unresolved. The V end lost 1 base, the J end lost 0 bases, and 12 bases lay between the germline ends. The CDR3 length is 17 residues. CDR1 is MNHEY, CDR2 SMNVEV, per germline (reference sequence). The CDR3 loop is CASSLYGGFATNEKLFF. The DNA for the CDR3 is TGTGCCAGCAGTTTATATGGCGGATTTGCAACTAATGAAAAACTGTTTTTT.

The chain joins TRBV19 to TRBJ1-1; 9 nucleotides match TRBD1. The V segment lost 7 bases and the J segment 5 bases; nucleotides outside the gene matches: 14. Germline values: CDR1 LNHDA, CDR2 SQIVND (reference sequence). CDR3 length equals 16 residues. The CDR3 region has the DNA TGTGCCAGTACCTCGGGGGACAGGGCTCTATGGACTGAAGCTTTCTTT. It yields the protein CASTSGDRALWTEAFF.

The genes are TRBV30 and TRBJ1-2; D possibly corresponds to TRBD1 (6 bases). Germline lookup yields CDR1 GTSNPN and CDR2 SVGIG (reference sequence). The CDR3 runs to 12 residues. V was clipped by 3 bases and J by 4 bases, with 9 bases between them. The CDR3 nucleotides are TGTGCCTGGAGCCAGGACAGCTATGGCTACACCTTC. Translating it yields CAWSQDSYGYTF.

This clone was detected a few times. The chain joins TRBV7-6 to TRBJ2-2, with TRBD1 as a possible D gene (6 bases). With 5 bases removed from V and 5 bases from J, the gap between germline ends came to 18 bases. Per germline, CDR1 SGHVS and CDR2 FNYEAQ. This CDR3 has 16 residues. The CDR3 loop reads CASSPGPTGNTGELFF. CDR3 coding DNA: TGTGCCAGCAGCCCAGGGCCGACAGGCAATACCGGGGAGCTGTTTTTT.

V usage is TRBV28 and J usage is TRBJ2-7; D remains ambiguous. The CDR3 extends over 11 amino acids. Trimming shortened V by 5 bases and J by 4 bases, and 6 bases separated the two germline ends. The V gene's germline CDR1 is MDHEN and CDR2 SYDVKM. CDR3 DNA sequence: TGTGCCAGCAGTCTACTATACGAGCAGTACTTC. Amino acid sequence: CASSLLYEQYF. The entire variable domain, with the rest obtained from reference TRBV28 and TRBJ2-7, is as follows: DVKVTQSSRYLVKRTGEKVFLECVQDMDHENMFWYRQDPGLGLRLIYFSYDVKMKEKGDIPEGYSVSREKKERFSLILESASTNQTSMYLCASSLLYEQYFGPGTRLTVT.

This clone was detected only a few times. The chain links TRBV30 to TRBJ1-2; D not resolved. The CDR3 sequence is 11 residues long. Trimming stripped 7 bases from V and 14 bases from J, with 20 bases between. The germline V gene encodes CDR1 GTSNPN and CDR2 SVGIG (reference sequence). The CDR3: CAYSREPKRTF. In DNA form, the CDR3 reads TGTGCCTATTCTAGGGAGCCCAAACGGACCTTC.

CDR3: CASSEGGTGGPVHYGYTF. In DNA form, the CDR3 reads TGTGCCAGCAGTGAAGGAGGGACAGGGGGGCCCGTTCACTATGGCTACACCTTC. The chain employs TRBV2 and TRBJ1-2; 11 bases match TRBD1. The junction had 10 bases not matched to a gene; V was cut back by 1 base and J by 3 bases. Germline V CDR1 and CDR2: SNHLY, FYNNEI. CDR3 size: 18 residues. The full variable domain, its missing parts supplied by reference TRBV2 and TRBJ1-2, is EPEVTQTPSHQVTQMGQEVILRCVPISNHLYFYWYRQILGQKVEFLVSFYNNEISEKSEIFDDQFSVERPDGSNFTLKIRSTKLEDSAMYFCASSEGGTGGPVHYGYTFGSGTRLTVV.

This clone has ten or more counts. The chain joins TRBV28 to TRBJ1-5; tentative D call: TRBD1 (5 bases). The CDR3 length is 13 residues. Germline loops: CDR1 MDHEN, CDR2 SYDVKM. The V end lost 7 bases, the J end lost 4 bases, and 11 bases lay between the germline ends. This CDR3 is CASIRGPNQPQHF. CDR3 DNA sequence: TGTGCCAGCATTAGGGGTCCAAATCAGCCCCAGCATTTT.

This chain links TRBV6-6 with TRBJ1-5, with 7 bases that match TRBD1. CDR3 size: 14 residues. V lost 4 bases and J lost 5; bases outside the gene matches: 5. Germline CDR1 is MNHNY and CDR2 is SVGAGI (reference sequence). The CDR3 loop is CASSLDRDDQPQHF. The CDR3 DNA is TGTGCCAGCAGTTTAGACAGGGACGATCAGCCCCAGCATTTT.

The V and J genes are TRBV3-1 (or the pseudogene TRBV3-2) and TRBJ1-2; D might be TRBD1 (5 bases). Germline CDR1 is LGHDT and CDR2 is YNNKEL (reference sequence). V lost 6 bases and J lost 8, with 19 bases in between. This CDR3 contains 14 residues. As DNA, the CDR3 is TGTGCCAGCAGACTACAAGCTGCAGGGCCGGGCTACACCTTC. Translated, it gives CASRLQAAGPGYTF.

This chain uses TRBV14 with TRBJ2-7, with TRBD1 matching 10 bases. Losses at the gene ends were 4 bases for V and 5 bases for J; bases not matched to a gene: 14. Per the germline V gene, CDR1 is SGHDN and CDR2 is FVKESK. This CDR3 is 17 amino acids long. The CDR3 DNA reads as TGTGCCAGCAGCCCGGGACAGGGGAAGAAGCGGGACAACGAGCAGTACTTC. Translation: CASSPGQGKKRDNEQYF.

This clone has a single count. The chain recombines TRBV3-1 (or the pseudogene TRBV3-2) with TRBJ1-3; TRBD1 matches at 7 bases. The CDR3 extends over 16 amino acids. V shed 3 bases and J 0 bases; nucleotides not matched to a gene: 5. Germline V gives CDR1 LGHDT, CDR2 YNNKEL (reference sequence). CDR3 protein: CASSHRRDSSGNTIYF. The CDR3, as DNA: TGTGCCAGCAGCCATCGTAGGGACAGCTCTGGAAACACCATATATTTT.

The chain has TRBV6-2 or TRBV6-3 and TRBJ2-1; TRBD1 matches at 8 bases. J gave up 12 bases and V 6 bases, and 4 bases lay outside the gene matches. Germline V lookup: CDR1 MNHEY, CDR2 SVGEGT. The CDR3 extends over 11 amino acids. This CDR3 reads CASSADRGQFF. CDR3 sequence (DNA): TGTGCCAGCAGCGCAGACAGGGGGCAGTTCTTC.